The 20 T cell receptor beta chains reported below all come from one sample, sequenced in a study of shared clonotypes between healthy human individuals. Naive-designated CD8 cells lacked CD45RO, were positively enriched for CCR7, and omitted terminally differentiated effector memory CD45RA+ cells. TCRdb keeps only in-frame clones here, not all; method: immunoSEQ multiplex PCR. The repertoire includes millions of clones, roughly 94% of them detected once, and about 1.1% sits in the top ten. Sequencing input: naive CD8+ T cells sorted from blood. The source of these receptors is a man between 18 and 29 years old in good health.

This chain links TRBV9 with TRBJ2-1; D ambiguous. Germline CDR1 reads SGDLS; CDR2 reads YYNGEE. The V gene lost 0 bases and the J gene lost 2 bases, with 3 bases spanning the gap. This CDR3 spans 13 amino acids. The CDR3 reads CASSVVPYNEQFF. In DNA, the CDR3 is TGTGCCAGCAGCGTAGTACCCTACAATGAGCAGTTCTTC.

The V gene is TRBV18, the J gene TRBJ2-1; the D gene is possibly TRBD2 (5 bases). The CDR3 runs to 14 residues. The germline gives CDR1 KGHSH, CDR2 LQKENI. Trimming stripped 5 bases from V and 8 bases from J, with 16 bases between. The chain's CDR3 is CASSSSGTGYEQFF. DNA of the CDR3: TGTGCCAGCTCATCAAGCGGCACTGGATATGAGCAGTTCTTC.

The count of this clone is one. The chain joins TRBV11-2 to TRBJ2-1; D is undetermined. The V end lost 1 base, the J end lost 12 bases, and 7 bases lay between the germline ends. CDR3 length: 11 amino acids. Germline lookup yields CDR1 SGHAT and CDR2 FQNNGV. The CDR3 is CASSLVPWQFF. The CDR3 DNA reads TGTGCCAGCAGCTTAGTCCCGTGGCAGTTCTTC.

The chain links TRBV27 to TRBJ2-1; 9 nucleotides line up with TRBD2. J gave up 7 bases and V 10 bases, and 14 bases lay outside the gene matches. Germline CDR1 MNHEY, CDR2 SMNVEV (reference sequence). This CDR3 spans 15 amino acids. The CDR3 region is CATLYRISGSNEQFF. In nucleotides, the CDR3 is TGTGCCACCCTTTACAGGATTAGCGGGAGTAATGAGCAGTTCTTC.

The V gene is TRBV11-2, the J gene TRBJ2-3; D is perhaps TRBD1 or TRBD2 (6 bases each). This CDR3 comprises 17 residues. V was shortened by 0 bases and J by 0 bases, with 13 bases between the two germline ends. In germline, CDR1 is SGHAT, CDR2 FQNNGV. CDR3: CASSLEPGALSTDTQYF. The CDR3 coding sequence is TGTGCCAGCAGCTTAGAACCGGGGGCGCTTAGCACAGATACGCAGTATTTT.

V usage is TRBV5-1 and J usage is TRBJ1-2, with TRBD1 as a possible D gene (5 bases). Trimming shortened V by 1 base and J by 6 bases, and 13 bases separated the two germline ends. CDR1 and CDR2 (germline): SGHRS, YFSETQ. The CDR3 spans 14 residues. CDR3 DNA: TGCGCCAGCAGCTTGAGGGGTCCATTCGATGGCTACACCTTC. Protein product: CASSLRGPFDGYTF.

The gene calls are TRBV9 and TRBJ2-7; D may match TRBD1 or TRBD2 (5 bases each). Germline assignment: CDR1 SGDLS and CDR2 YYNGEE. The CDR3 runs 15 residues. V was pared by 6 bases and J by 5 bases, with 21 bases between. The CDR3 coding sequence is TGTGCCAGCACCATAACCGGGGCCGGGCCAGACGAGCAGTACTTC. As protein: CASTITGAGPDEQYF.

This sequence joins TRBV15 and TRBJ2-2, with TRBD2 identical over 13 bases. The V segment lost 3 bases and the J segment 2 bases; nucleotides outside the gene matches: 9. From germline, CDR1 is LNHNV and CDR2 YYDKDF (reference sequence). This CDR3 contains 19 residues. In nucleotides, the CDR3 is TGTGCCACCAGCAGCTGGCCGGGACTAGCGGGAATAAACACCGGGGAGCTGTTTTTT. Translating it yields CATSSWPGLAGINTGELFF. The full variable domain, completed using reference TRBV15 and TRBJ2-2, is DAMVIQNPRYQVTQFGKPVTLSCSQTLNHNVMYWYQQKSSQAPKLLFHYYDKDFNNEADTPDNFQSRRPNTSFCFLDIRSPGLGDTAMYLCATSSWPGLAGINTGELFFGEGSRLTVL.

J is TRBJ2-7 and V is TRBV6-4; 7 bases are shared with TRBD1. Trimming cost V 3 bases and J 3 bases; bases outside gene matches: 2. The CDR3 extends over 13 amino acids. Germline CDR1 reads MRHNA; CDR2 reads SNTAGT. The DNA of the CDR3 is TGTGCCAGCAGTGAGAACAGGGGCTACGAGCAGTACTTC. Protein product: CASSENRGYEQYF.

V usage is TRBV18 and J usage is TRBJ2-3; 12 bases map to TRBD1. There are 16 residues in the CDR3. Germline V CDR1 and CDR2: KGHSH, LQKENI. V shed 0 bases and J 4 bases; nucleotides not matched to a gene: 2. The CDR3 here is CASSPPGQGASDTQYF. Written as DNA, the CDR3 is TGTGCCAGCTCACCACCGGGACAGGGGGCATCAGATACGCAGTATTTT.

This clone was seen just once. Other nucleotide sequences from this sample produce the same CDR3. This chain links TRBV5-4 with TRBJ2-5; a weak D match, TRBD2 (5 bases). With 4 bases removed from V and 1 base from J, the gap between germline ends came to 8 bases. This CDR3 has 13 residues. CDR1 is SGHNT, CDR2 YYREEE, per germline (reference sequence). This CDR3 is CASSLTSQETQYF. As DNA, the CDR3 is TGTGCCAGCAGCCTAACTAGCCAAGAGACCCAGTACTTC.

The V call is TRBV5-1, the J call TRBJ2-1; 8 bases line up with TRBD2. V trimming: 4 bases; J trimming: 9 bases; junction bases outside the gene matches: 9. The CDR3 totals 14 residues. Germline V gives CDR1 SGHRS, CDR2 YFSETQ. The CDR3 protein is CASSHPGLGLEQFF. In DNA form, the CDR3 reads TGCGCCAGCAGCCACCCGGGACTAGGTCTTGAGCAGTTCTTC.

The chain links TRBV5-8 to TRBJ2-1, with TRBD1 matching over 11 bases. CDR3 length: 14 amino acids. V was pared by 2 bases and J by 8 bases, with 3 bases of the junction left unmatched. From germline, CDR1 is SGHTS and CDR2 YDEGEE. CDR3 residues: CASSFGTGGHEQFF. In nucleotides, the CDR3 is TGTGCCAGCAGCTTCGGGACAGGGGGGCATGAGCAGTTCTTC.

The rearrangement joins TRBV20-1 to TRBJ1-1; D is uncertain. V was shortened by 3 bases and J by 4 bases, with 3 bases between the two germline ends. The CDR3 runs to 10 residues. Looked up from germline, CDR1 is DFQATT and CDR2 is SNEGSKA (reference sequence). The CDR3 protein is CSASITEAFF. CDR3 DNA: TGCAGTGCTAGTATCACTGAAGCTTTCTTT.

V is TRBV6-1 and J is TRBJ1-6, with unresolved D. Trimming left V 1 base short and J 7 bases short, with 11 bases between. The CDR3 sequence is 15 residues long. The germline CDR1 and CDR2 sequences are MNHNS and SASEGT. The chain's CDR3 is CASSEGGTGNSPLHF. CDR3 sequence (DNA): TGTGCCAGCAGTGAAGGAGGAACGGGAAATTCACCCCTCCACTTT.

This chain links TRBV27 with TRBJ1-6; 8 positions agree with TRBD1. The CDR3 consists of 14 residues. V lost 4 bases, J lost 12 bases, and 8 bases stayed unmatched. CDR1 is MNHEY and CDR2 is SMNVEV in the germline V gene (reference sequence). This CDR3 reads CASSSTGGHLPLHF. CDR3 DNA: TGTGCCAGCAGTTCTACAGGGGGGCATCTACCCCTCCACTTT.

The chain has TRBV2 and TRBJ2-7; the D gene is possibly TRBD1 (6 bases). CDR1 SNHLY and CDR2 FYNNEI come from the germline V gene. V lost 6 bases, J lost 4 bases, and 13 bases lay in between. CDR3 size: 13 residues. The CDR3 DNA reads TGTGCCAGCAGCCCAGGGGTTTGGTACGAGCAGTACTTC. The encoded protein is CASSPGVWYEQYF. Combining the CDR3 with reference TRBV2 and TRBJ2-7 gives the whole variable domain EPEVTQTPSHQVTQMGQEVILRCVPISNHLYFYWYRQILGQKVEFLVSFYNNEISEKSEIFDDQFSVERPDGSNFTLKIRSTKLEDSAMYFCASSPGVWYEQYFGPGTRLTVT.

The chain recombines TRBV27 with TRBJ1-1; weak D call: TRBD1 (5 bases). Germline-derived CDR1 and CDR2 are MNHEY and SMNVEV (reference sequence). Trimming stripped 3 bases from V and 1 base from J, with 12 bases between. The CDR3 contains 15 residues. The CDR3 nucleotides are TGTGCCAGCAGTTTTTTATCGGGACGGAACACTGAAGCTTTCTTT. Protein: CASSFLSGRNTEAFF.

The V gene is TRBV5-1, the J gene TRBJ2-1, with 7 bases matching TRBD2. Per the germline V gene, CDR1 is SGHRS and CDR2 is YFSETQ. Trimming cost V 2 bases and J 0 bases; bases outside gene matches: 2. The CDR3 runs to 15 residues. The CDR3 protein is CASSLSGVSYNEQFF. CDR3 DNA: TGCGCCAGCAGCTTAAGCGGGGTCTCCTACAATGAGCAGTTCTTC.

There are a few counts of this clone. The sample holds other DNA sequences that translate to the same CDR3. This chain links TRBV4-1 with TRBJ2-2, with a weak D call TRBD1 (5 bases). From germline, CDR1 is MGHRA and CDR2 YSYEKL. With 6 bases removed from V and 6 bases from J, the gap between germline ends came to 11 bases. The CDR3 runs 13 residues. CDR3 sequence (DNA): TGCGCCAGCAGTCCGAGGACATCCGGGGAGCTGTTTTTT. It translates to CASSPRTSGELFF.